This T cell receptor beta chain comes out of a study of beta chain features in type 1 diabetes. The investigators reverse transcribed all of the isolated RNA, so they sequenced expressed TCRB transcripts. Produced via immunoSEQ multiplex PCR; TCRdb's table is partial and in-frame only. The sample holds approximately 170,000 clones, less than 9.5% seen once. CDR1 and CDR2 (germline): SEHNR, FQNEAQ (reference sequence). Trimming left V 1 base short and J 1 base short, with 10 bases between. The CDR3 is 15 residues long. This clone was observed many times. Its antigen is currently unknown. Study-wide findings and caveats: PCR might favor shorter templates, equally in patients and controls.

This receptor was taken from a woman aged 18-29 years in good health. The chain uses TRBV7-9 and TRBJ1-1; D not resolved. The source material was central memory CD4+ T cells from blood. In DNA form, the CDR3 reads TGTGCCAGCAGCTTAGGGTCAGCTAGGAACACTGAAGCTTTCTTT. It yields the protein CASSLGSARNTEAFF.